This TCR beta chain was obtained from a study of blood T cells in healthy people across ages. Regarding the study as a whole: Investigators viewed diversity estimates from one million T cells as underestimates, the study reported. Researchers report that TCR beta diversity correlated strongly with naive T cell percentage.

The second PCR ran roughly 6 to 11 cycles with a sample-barcoded 5' primer and J-beta primers. Via MiXCR, TCRdb re-called the 5' RACE reads, giving one row per CDR3 protein. This sample has just over 1 million distinct CDR3 sequences, with 40% to 50% found just once. This clonotype was observed a handful of times. Antigen specificity is unknown. About 10 milliliters of peripheral blood were drawn from each donor into EDTA-treated tubes. No fewer than 6 million PBMCs went into each sample. The germline gives CDR1 SGHRS, CDR2 YFSETQ. This CDR3 contains 14 residues. V lost 7 bases and J lost 6; bases outside the gene matches: 3.

The chain uses TRBV5-1 and TRBJ2-3; 15 bases fit TRBD2. Sequenced: blood. This clonotype originated in a woman aged 55-69 years in good health. CDR3 DNA: TGCGCCAGCGGCGGACTAGCGGGAGGGGATACGCAGTATTTT. This gives the protein CASGGLAGGDTQYF.